This TCR beta chain was documented in a study of blood T cell repertoires in COVID-19. Study-level information: COVID-19 samples collected from the United States, Italy and Spain covered acute and convalescent phases.

Sequencing used immunoSEQ multiplex PCR; TCRdb keeps in-frame clones, though not all of them. The sample comprises 300,000 to 350,000 clones, about nine tenths of which are singletons, and just under 7.5% rests with the top ten. CDR3 length: 15 residues. Germline assignment: CDR1 LGHDT and CDR2 YNNKEL (reference sequence). J lost 5 bases, V lost 6 bases, and 9 bases had no gene match. The TCR originated in a woman in her 70s with COVID-19, enrolled during active disease. Sequencing used peripheral blood. This sequence joins TRBV3-1 (or the pseudogene TRBV3-2) and TRBJ1-3, with 8 positions matching TRBD1. The CDR3 DNA is TGTGCCAGCAGTTTCCTTCGACAGGGGAGAAACACCATATATTTT. Amino acids: CASSFLRQGRNTIYF.